These 27 T cell receptor beta chains share one sample of origin, sequenced in a study of cytomegalovirus exposure and HLA in healthy donors. A multiplex PCR was run with 60 Vbeta primers and 13 Jbeta primers. Clones were read by immunoSEQ multiplex PCR, and TCRdb kept only the in-frame ones, dropping some. The top ten clones hold about 4.9% of a sample with approximately 160,000 clones, under 85% of them seen once. The sample taken for sequencing was PBMCs. The receptors shown here come from a man between 18 and 35 years old in good health and CMV-seronegative.

This clone was counted a few times. The chain is built from TRBV5-1 and TRBJ1-2; 7 bases align to TRBD1. CDR1 is SGHRS, CDR2 YFSETQ, per germline. The junction had 14 bases not matched to a gene; V was cut back by 1 base and J by 5 bases. The CDR3 loop spans 17 amino acids. CDR3 bases: TGCGCCAGCAGCTTGTGGGCACGGACGGGACAGCAATATGGCTACACCTTC. It yields the protein CASSLWARTGQQYGYTF.

The DNA for the CDR3 is TGCGCCAGCAGCTTGTCTACGGGAACCTCTGAAAAACTGTTTTTT. Protein sequence: CASSLSTGTSEKLFF. This chain connects TRBV5-1 to TRBJ1-4; D not certain. The germline V gene has CDR1 SGHRS and CDR2 YFSETQ. Trimming removed 1 base from V and 7 bases from J, with 14 bases in between. This CDR3 comprises 15 residues.

The chain recombines TRBV5-8 with TRBJ2-3, with D maybe TRBD1 (6 bases). Germline V CDR1 and CDR2: SGHTS, YDEGEE. V was cut by 2 bases and J by 3 bases, with 7 bases left in between. The CDR3 is 13 amino acids. CDR3 sequence reads: CASSLRGTDTQYF. The CDR3 DNA sequence: TGTGCCAGCAGCTTAAGGGGGACAGATACGCAGTATTTT. Looking up the rest from reference TRBV5-8 and TRBJ2-3 gives the full variable domain: EAGVTQSPTHLIKTRGQQATLRCSPISGHTSVYWYQQALGLGLQFLLWYDEGEERNRGNFPPRFSGRQFPNYSSELNVNALELEDSALYLCASSLRGTDTQYFGPGTRLTVL.

The J gene is TRBJ2-2, the V gene TRBV6-5; 7 nucleotides align to TRBD1. Per the germline V gene, CDR1 is MNHEY and CDR2 is SVGAGI. After removal of 6 bases from V and 7 bases from J, the junction contained 8 bases not matched to a gene. The CDR3 covers 14 residues. The DNA for the CDR3 is TGTGCCAGCAGCGGACAGGTGTCAAGCGGGGAGCTGTTTTTT. Protein sequence: CASSGQVSSGELFF.

The chain uses TRBV19 and TRBJ2-1; a weak D match, TRBD2 (6 bases). The CDR3 runs 13 residues. Deletions cut 6 bases from V and 4 bases from J, with 10 bases between. Per germline, CDR1 LNHDA and CDR2 SQIVND (reference sequence). Written as DNA, the CDR3 is TGTGCCAGTAGCCTTGGGGGGTACAATGAGCAGTTCTTC. It codes for CASSLGGYNEQFF.

The chain has TRBV28 and TRBJ2-3, with 10 positions matching TRBD1. The CDR3 covers 14 residues. CDR1 and CDR2 (germline): MDHEN, SYDVKM. After removal of 6 bases from V and 5 bases from J, the junction contained 5 bases not matched to a gene. CDR3 DNA sequence: TGTGCCAGCAGAACCGGGACAGGGGTAGATACGCAGTATTTT. Translating it yields CASRTGTGVDTQYF.

V gene TRBV6-6 combines with J gene TRBJ2-1; 7 positions agree with TRBD1. Per germline, CDR1 MNHNY and CDR2 SVGAGI (reference sequence). V shed 2 bases and J 8 bases; nucleotides not matched to a gene: 9. This CDR3 comprises 15 residues. For the CDR3, the DNA is TGTGCCAGCAGTTACACAGGGGCCCTCGGGGATGAGCAGTTCTTC. Its protein is CASSYTGALGDEQFF.

This clone has a single count. This chain connects TRBV30 to TRBJ1-2; D is ambiguous. This CDR3 comprises 10 residues. Germline lookup yields CDR1 GTSNPN and CDR2 SVGIG (reference sequence). The CDR3 DNA reads as TGTGCGCTTGGAGGGAATGGCTACACCTTC. It yields the protein CALGGNGYTF. The full variable domain, rest sourced from reference TRBV30 and TRBJ1-2, is SQTIHQWPATLVQPVGSPLSLECTVEGTSNPNLYWYRQAAGRGLQLLFYSVGIGQISSEVPQNLSASRPQDRQFILSSKKLLLSDSGFYLCALGGNGYTFGSGTRLTVV.

The V and J genes are TRBV7-2 and TRBJ1-4; 10 nucleotides agree with TRBD1. J lost 8 bases, V lost 5 bases, and 5 bases had no gene match. This CDR3 spans 14 amino acids. Germline V gene sequence: CDR1 SGHTA, CDR2 FQGNSA. The CDR3 is CASSTGQGWEKLFF. CDR3 DNA: TGTGCCAGCAGCACGGGACAGGGGTGGGAAAAACTGTTTTTT.

This clone was found once. The chain has TRBV2 and TRBJ1-5; D possibly corresponds to TRBD1 (5 bases). The CDR3 contains 16 residues. Germline V gene lookup returns CDR1 SNHLY and CDR2 FYNNEI. The ends were cut back, 5 bases at V and 1 base at J, with 15 bases in the middle. This CDR3 is CASSRGGGSSNQPQHF. DNA of the CDR3: TGTGCCAGCAGTCGGGGGGGAGGGAGCAGCAATCAGCCCCAGCATTTT.

The chain employs TRBV18 and TRBJ2-2, with 10 bases identical to TRBD1. The V gene end was trimmed by 6 bases and the J gene end by 4 bases; junction bases not matched to a gene: 8. The germline gives CDR1 KGHSH, CDR2 LQKENI. This CDR3 spans 16 amino acids. CDR3 DNA sequence: TGTGCCAGCTCGCCGCCCGGGACAGGGGCCACCGGGGAGCTGTTTTTT. Translated, it gives CASSPPGTGATGELFF.

As for this clone: At one end the junction does not follow the germline gene, possibly because of a read error. The chain couples TRBV25-1 to TRBJ2-7, with TRBD2 matching 7 bases. The CDR3 totals 17 residues. Germline loops: CDR1 MGHDK, CDR2 SYGVNS. The CDR3 nucleotides are TGTGGCAGCTTGCTGCTGTTACGGGAGCGGGATTCCTACGAGCAGTACTTC. Its translation: CGSLLLLRERDSYEQYF.

V gene TRBV6-5 combines with J gene TRBJ2-3, with TRBD2 matching over 11 bases. After removal of 4 bases from V and 0 bases from J, the junction contained 3 bases not matched to a gene. The germline V gene has CDR1 MNHEY and CDR2 SVGAGI. CDR3 size: 16 residues. The CDR3 region is CASSSLAGGSTDTQYF. The CDR3 DNA reads TGTGCCAGCAGTTCTCTAGCGGGAGGAAGCACAGATACGCAGTATTTT.

The chain links TRBV5-1 to TRBJ2-7; a weak D match, TRBD2 (6 bases). Germline assignment: CDR1 SGHRS and CDR2 YFSETQ. The CDR3 contains 15 residues. Trimming removed 1 base at V and 3 bases at J, with 14 bases between. Written as DNA, the CDR3 is TGCGCCAGCAGCTTGCAGGGAGGACGCAACTACGAGCAGTACTTC. This translates into CASSLQGGRNYEQYF. The full variable domain, completed using reference TRBV5-1 and TRBJ2-7, is KAGVTQTPRYLIKTRGQQVTLSCSPISGHRSVSWYQQTPGQGLQFLFEYFSETQRNKGNFPGRFSGRQFSNSRSEMNVSTLELGDSALYLCASSLQGGRNYEQYFGPGTRLTVT.

The gene calls are TRBV19 and TRBJ2-5, with D hard to call. The germline V gene has CDR1 LNHDA and CDR2 SQIVND (reference sequence). The CDR3 has 11 residues. V lost 4 bases and J lost 5, with 5 bases in between. DNA of the CDR3: TGTGCCAGTAGTAATTATGAGACCCAGTACTTC. Its protein is CASSNYETQYF.

This clone has just one count. This sequence joins TRBV27 and TRBJ1-1, with TRBD1 matching 7 bases. There are 14 residues in the CDR3. J gave up 4 bases and V 5 bases, and 7 bases lay outside the gene matches. The germline gives CDR1 MNHEY, CDR2 SMNVEV (reference sequence). For the CDR3, the DNA is TGTGCCAGCAGTGAACGACAGGGCCTCACTGAAGCTTTCTTT. Translating it yields CASSERQGLTEAFF.

V gene TRBV6-4 combines with J gene TRBJ2-1; tentative D call: TRBD2 (6 bases). V was cut by 0 bases and J by 2 bases, with 8 bases left in between. The germline V gene encodes CDR1 MRHNA and CDR2 SNTAGT. The CDR3 sequence is 15 residues long. CDR3 region: CASSDSAGTYNEQFF. CDR3 sequence (DNA): TGTGCCAGCAGTGACTCCGCGGGAACCTACAATGAGCAGTTCTTC.

This chain uses TRBV9 with TRBJ2-1, with a tentative D call TRBD2 (5 bases). This CDR3 contains 14 residues. V was trimmed by 0 bases and J by 6 bases, leaving 10 bases between them. CDR1 is SGDLS and CDR2 is YYNGEE in the germline V gene. In nucleotides, the CDR3 is TGTGCCAGCAGCGTAGTGGCTAGCTCCAATGAGCAGTTCTTC. This sequence encodes CASSVVASSNEQFF.

V gene TRBV9 combines with J gene TRBJ2-1, with D possibly matching TRBD2 (6 bases). Germline lookup yields CDR1 SGDLS and CDR2 YYNGEE. CDR3 length equals 15 residues. The V gene lost 0 bases and the J gene lost 4 bases, with 11 bases spanning the gap. The CDR3 loop is CASSVGDSRYNEQFF. The CDR3 coding sequence is TGTGCCAGCAGCGTAGGGGACTCTCGATACAATGAGCAGTTCTTC.

The CDR3 loop is CATGQGNNQPQHF. CDR3 DNA: TGTGCCACCGGACAGGGTAACAATCAGCCCCAGCATTTT. V is TRBV19 and J is TRBJ1-5; TRBD1 matches 8 bases. J gave up 3 bases and V 10 bases, and 5 bases lay outside the gene matches. This CDR3 contains 13 residues. Per germline, CDR1 LNHDA and CDR2 SQIVND (reference sequence).

The J gene is TRBJ1-1, the V gene TRBV5-1, with 9 positions matching TRBD1. The germline CDR1 and CDR2 sequences are SGHRS and YFSETQ. Losses at the gene ends were 0 bases for V and 5 bases for J; bases not matched to a gene: 2. The CDR3 is 14 amino acids. This chain's CDR3 is CASSLDRGRTEAFF. CDR3 bases: TGCGCCAGCAGCTTGGACAGGGGGCGGACTGAAGCTTTCTTT.

The gene calls are TRBV4-3 and TRBJ2-7; TRBD2 is a possible D gene (5 bases). Trimming took off 0 bases at V and 2 bases at J, with 11 bases between the two ends. The CDR3 sequence is 15 residues long. CDR1 is LGHNA and CDR2 is YSLEER in the germline V gene. CDR3 DNA sequence: TGCGCCAGCAGCCAAGAGTGGCTAGCAGCCTACGAGCAGTACTTC. Translation gives CASSQEWLAAYEQYF.

V gene TRBV4-3 combines with J gene TRBJ2-7; 8 bases line up with TRBD2. CDR1 LGHNA and CDR2 YSLEER come from the germline V gene. Trimming at V came to 4 bases and at J to 1 base, leaving 9 bases not matched to a gene. The CDR3 has 16 amino acids. The chain's CDR3 is CASSRTGTSNSYEQYF. The CDR3 DNA reads TGCGCCAGCAGCCGAACCGGGACTAGTAATTCCTACGAGCAGTACTTC.

CDR3 bases: TGTGCCAGCAGGGAACGACAGGGACGTGAAAAACTGTTTTTT. Encoded protein: CASRERQGREKLFF. V is TRBV7-6 and J is TRBJ1-4; 7 bases fit TRBD1. CDR3 length: 14 residues. V lost 6 bases and J lost 7; bases outside the gene matches: 8. Germline loops: CDR1 SGHVS, CDR2 FNYEAQ.

This sequence joins TRBV7-8 and TRBJ2-2, with D hard to call. This CDR3 region has 16 residues. The germline V and J ends were trimmed by 2 bases and 1 base, with 11 bases remaining between them. Germline V CDR1 and CDR2: SGHVS, FQNEAQ. The CDR3 is CASSLIPGLNTGELFF. The CDR3 DNA reads TGTGCCAGCAGCTTAATTCCGGGTTTGAACACCGGGGAGCTGTTTTTT.

The gene calls are TRBV4-3 and TRBJ2-7; possible D gene TRBD1, 7 bases. Germline loops: CDR1 LGHNA, CDR2 YSLEER. The CDR3 totals 15 residues. Trimming shortened V by 2 bases and J by 8 bases, and 19 bases separated the two germline ends. CDR3: CASSQTGDGGNQQYF. The CDR3 DNA reads as TGCGCCAGCAGCCAAACAGGGGATGGAGGGAACCAGCAGTACTTC.

This rearrangement joins TRBV5-1 to TRBJ1-1; 10 bases agree with TRBD1. Losses at the gene ends were 4 bases for V and 4 bases for J; bases not matched to a gene: 10. The CDR3 has 16 residues. Germline V lookup: CDR1 SGHRS, CDR2 YFSETQ. CDR3 sequence reads: CASSQLPGQGSTEAFF. CDR3 sequence (DNA): TGCGCCAGCAGCCAACTCCCGGGACAGGGGTCCACTGAAGCTTTCTTT.